Following are 23 T cell receptor beta chains from one sample sequenced in a study of T cell repertoires in cytomegalovirus infection. TCRdb used MiXCR to reprocess the reads, holding one entry per CDR3 protein. This sample has under 800,000 distinct CDR3 sequences, with about 24% found just once. Sequencing used CD8+ T cells from PBMCs. These receptors all stem from a human donor in good health (CMV status not recorded). Some clones in this sample may be carry-over from other donors' samples.

This clonotype was seen ten or more times. The CDR3 DNA is TGTGCCAGCAGCCAGGTGGGACAGGGGGTATACAATGAGCAGTTCTTC. Translation: CASSQVGQGVYNEQFF. The gene calls are TRBV14 and TRBJ2-1; the match to TRBD1 covers 11 bases. CDR3 length: 16 amino acids. Germline V gene lookup returns CDR1 SGHDN and CDR2 FVKESK. V gave up 3 bases and J gave up 4 bases; unmatched junction bases: 5. The full variable domain, with the rest looked up from reference TRBV14 and TRBJ2-1, is EAGVTQFPSHSVIEKGQTVTLRCDPISGHDNLYWYRRVMGKEIKFLLHFVKESKQDESGMPNNRFLAERTGGTYSTLKVQPAELEDSGVYFCASSQVGQGVYNEQFFGPGTRLTVL.

This rearrangement joins TRBV4-3 to TRBJ2-2, with D tentatively TRBD2 (5 bases). Germline CDR1 is LGHNA and CDR2 is YSLEER. The length of the CDR3 is 14 residues. V lost 2 bases and J 8 bases, leaving 12 bases between the germline ends. CDR3 residues: CASSQFSGNGELFF. Here the CDR3 DNA reads TGCGCCAGCAGCCAATTTTCGGGGAATGGGGAGCTGTTTTTT.

This clonotype was counted between two and nine times. This sequence joins TRBV7-8 and TRBJ2-4; 7 nucleotides line up with TRBD1. CDR3 length: 15 residues. The V gene end was trimmed by 7 bases and the J gene end by 1 base; junction bases not matched to a gene: 7. CDR1 is SGHVS and CDR2 is FQNEAQ in the germline V gene. CDR3 sequence: CASTQGGGAKNIQYF. In nucleotides, the CDR3 is TGTGCCAGCACCCAAGGGGGCGGCGCCAAAAACATTCAGTACTTC.

The chain has TRBV28 and TRBJ2-4, with D perhaps matching TRBD2 (5 bases). Germline CDR1 MDHEN, CDR2 SYDVKM. V was cut by 3 bases and J by 4 bases, with 19 bases left in between. The CDR3 is made up of 17 amino acids. This CDR3 is CASSFTGKPPEKNIQYF. The CDR3 coding sequence is TGTGCCAGCAGTTTTACGGGAAAGCCTCCCGAGAAAAACATTCAGTACTTC.

This clonotype was seen ten or more times. The chain recombines TRBV6-2 or TRBV6-3 with TRBJ2-1; 9 nucleotides line up with TRBD1. V lost 5 bases, J lost 6 bases, and 11 bases stayed unmatched. Germline V gene lookup returns CDR1 MNHEY and CDR2 SVGEGT. The CDR3 is 16 residues long. The CDR3 DNA reads as TGTGCCAGCAGTCCAATACGACAGGGGGAGAGCAATGAGCAGTTCTTC. This sequence encodes CASSPIRQGESNEQFF.

The genes are TRBV7-3 and TRBJ2-1; D is unclear. This CDR3 region has 14 residues. Trimming pared 5 bases from V and 2 bases from J, leaving 10 bases between. Germline lookup yields CDR1 SGHTA and CDR2 FQGTGA. The CDR3 reads CASSQENPYNEQFF. DNA of the CDR3: TGTGCCAGCAGCCAAGAGAATCCCTACAATGAGCAGTTCTTC.

The J gene is TRBJ2-7, the V gene TRBV28; D gene uncertain. This CDR3 region has 11 residues. Deletions cut 6 bases from V and 5 bases from J, with 8 bases between. Germline values: CDR1 MDHEN, CDR2 SYDVKM. The CDR3 loop reads CASRGPHEQYV. In DNA, the CDR3 is TGTGCCAGCAGGGGTCCCCACGAGCAGTACGTC.

This sequence joins TRBV29-1 and TRBJ2-2; tentative D call: TRBD2 (6 bases). This CDR3 has 12 amino acids. Per germline, CDR1 SQVTM and CDR2 ANQGSEA. V was clipped by 4 bases and J by 6 bases, with 9 bases between them. CDR3 DNA: TGCAGCGTTGTACTAGCCTCCGGGGAGCTGTTTTTT. Residues: CSVVLASGELFF.

The chain joins TRBV25-1 to TRBJ2-2; D perhaps matches TRBD2 (7 bases). The CDR3 contains 15 residues. With 3 bases removed from V and 3 bases from J, the gap between germline ends came to 11 bases. Germline CDR1 reads MGHDK; CDR2 reads SYGVNS. CDR3 nucleotides: TGTGCCAGCAGTGATACAGGGAGGGACACCGGGGAGCTGTTTTTT. Protein product: CASSDTGRDTGELFF.

This clonotype was counted between two and nine times. This chain joins TRBV11-1 and TRBJ2-1; maybe TRBD2 (5 bases). The CDR3 is made up of 12 amino acids. Trimming removed 5 bases from V and 8 bases from J, with 10 bases in between. Germline V gene lookup returns CDR1 SGHAT and CDR2 FQDESV (reference sequence). The CDR3 here is CASSPAGDEQFF. In DNA form, the CDR3 reads TGTGCCAGCAGCCCCGCCGGGGATGAGCAGTTCTTC.

The chain joins TRBV27 to TRBJ1-2; no definite D call. CDR1 and CDR2 from the germline V gene are MNHEY and SMNVEV (reference sequence). The CDR3 has 14 amino acids. Between the trimmed V and J ends, which lost 3 bases and 8 bases, there was a span of 16 bases. CDR3 amino acids: CASSFTRNGDGYTF. As DNA, the CDR3 is TGTGCCAGCAGTTTTACACGGAACGGTGACGGCTACACCTTC.

This clonotype has at least ten counts. The chain combines TRBV7-2 with TRBJ1-2; unclear D gene. Germline-derived CDR1 and CDR2 are SGHTA and FQGNSA. V was pared by 3 bases and J by 7 bases, with 27 bases between. The CDR3 is 18 amino acids. The CDR3 DNA sequence: TGTGCCAGCAGCTTGGATGTATGGAAGGGATACACTATCTTTGGCTACACCTTC. As protein: CASSLDVWKGYTIFGYTF.

This clonotype was counted many times. V usage is TRBV6-5 and J usage is TRBJ2-4; no firm D call. CDR1 MNHEY and CDR2 SVGAGI come from the germline V gene. This CDR3 is built from 15 residues. Deletions cut 6 bases from V and 0 bases from J, with 12 bases between. The CDR3 DNA sequence: TGTGCCAGCAGAGCAGGTCGACTAGCCAAAAACATTCAGTACTTC. It specifies CASRAGRLAKNIQYF.

V usage is TRBV6-2 or TRBV6-3 and J usage is TRBJ1-1; D may be TRBD1 (6 bases). Germline V gives CDR1 MNHEY, CDR2 SVGEGT. The CDR3 runs to 12 residues. Trimming left V 4 bases short and J 6 bases short, with 9 bases between. CDR3 protein: CASSSRGPEAFF. Written as DNA, the CDR3 is TGTGCCAGCAGTTCCAGGGGTCCTGAAGCTTTCTTT.

Regarding this clonotype: A much larger clone differs by one base, so this may be a read error. The rearrangement joins TRBV27 to TRBJ2-5, with D perhaps matching TRBD1 or TRBD2 (5 bases each). Looked up from germline, CDR1 is MNHEY and CDR2 is SMNVEV (reference sequence). V was pared by 6 bases and J by 5 bases, with 16 bases between. The CDR3 contains 14 residues. CDR3 in amino acids: CASSLLGDEETQYF. The DNA of the CDR3 is TGTGCCAGCAGCTTGTTAGGGGACGAGGAGACCCAGTACTTC.

As regards this clonotype: This could be a read error, since a much larger clone is one nucleotide away. The chain carries TRBV7-8 and TRBJ1-5; 10 nucleotides match TRBD1. CDR1 and CDR2 (germline): SGHVS, FQNEAQ. The CDR3 totals 15 residues. CDR3: CASSALGQGFEPQQF. The CDR3 nucleotides read TGTGCCAGCAGCGCGTTGGGACAGGGGTTCGAGCCCCAGCAATTT. The full variable domain, rest sourced from reference TRBV7-8 and TRBJ1-5, is GAGVSQSPRYKVAKRGQDVALRCDPISGHVSLFWYQQALGQGPEFLTYFQNEAQLDKSGLPSDRFFAERPEGSVSTLKIQRTQQEDSAVYLCASSALGQGFEPQQFGDGTRLSIL.

The chain employs TRBV7-6 and TRBJ2-7, with D perhaps given as TRBD1 or TRBD2 (5 bases each). Germline V gene data show CDR1 as SGHVS and CDR2 as FNYEAQ. V was pared by 5 bases and J by 3 bases, with 17 bases between. This CDR3 contains 15 residues. The CDR3: CASSILGPGGYEQYF. Written as DNA, the CDR3 is TGTGCCAGCAGCATTCTGGGACCTGGGGGCTACGAGCAGTACTTC.

This clonotype was detected a few times. The chain couples TRBV5-1 to TRBJ1-1; TRBD1 aligns across 7 bases. CDR3 size: 17 residues. CDR1 is SGHRS and CDR2 is YFSETQ in the germline V gene. With V trimmed by 0 bases and J by 0 bases, 8 bases remained unmatched. CDR3 DNA: TGCGCCAGCAGCTTGGCCCCGACAGGGTGGTTGAACACTGAAGCTTTCTTT. This codes for CASSLAPTGWLNTEAFF.

This clonotype was seen many times. The V call is TRBV7-8, the J call TRBJ2-1; D is uncertain. The germline V gene has CDR1 SGHVS and CDR2 FQNEAQ. The V gene lost 6 bases and the J gene lost 3 bases, with 12 bases spanning the gap. The CDR3 contains 14 residues. The DNA of the CDR3 is TGTGCCAGCAGTGCCGGGCCCCACTACAATGAGCAGTTCTTC. Translating it yields CASSAGPHYNEQFF. The full variable domain, completed using reference TRBV7-8 and TRBJ2-1, is GAGVSQSPRYKVAKRGQDVALRCDPISGHVSLFWYQQALGQGPEFLTYFQNEAQLDKSGLPSDRFFAERPEGSVSTLKIQRTQQEDSAVYLCASSAGPHYNEQFFGPGTRLTVL.

The J gene is TRBJ2-5, the V gene TRBV4-1; D gene uncertain. Trimming pared 0 bases from V and 7 bases from J, leaving 12 bases between. This CDR3 region has 14 residues. Germline V gene lookup returns CDR1 MGHRA and CDR2 YSYEKL. The CDR3 reads CASSQDQVPRTQYF. The CDR3 DNA sequence: TGCGCCAGCAGCCAAGATCAGGTCCCACGGACCCAGTACTTC.

The sample holds a few counts of this clonotype. The genes are TRBV7-9 and TRBJ2-7; tentative D call: TRBD1 (5 bases). The CDR3 spans 17 residues. Per germline, CDR1 SEHNR and CDR2 FQNEAQ (reference sequence). Trimming shortened V by 5 bases and J by 6 bases, and 26 bases separated the two germline ends. The CDR3 DNA reads TGTGCCAGCAGCCCTAGGGGTAGCCCGCCAGGGTCTCGCGAGCAGTACGTC. Translating it yields CASSPRGSPPGSREQYV.

In this sample, this clonotype turned up many times. The chain joins TRBV7-8 to TRBJ2-5; TRBD1 matches 10 bases. CDR1 is SGHVS and CDR2 is FQNEAQ in the germline V gene. The CDR3 is 11 residues long. The ends lost 1 base at V and 13 bases at J; junction bases unmatched: 0. The CDR3 sequence: CASSLGDRGYF. The CDR3 DNA follows: TGTGCCAGCAGCTTAGGGGACAGGGGGTACTTC. The variable domain in full, with the rest retrieved from reference TRBV7-8 and TRBJ2-5, is GAGVSQSPRYKVAKRGQDVALRCDPISGHVSLFWYQQALGQGPEFLTYFQNEAQLDKSGLPSDRFFAERPEGSVSTLKIQRTQQEDSAVYLCASSLGDRGYFGPGTRLLVL.

J is TRBJ1-5 and V is TRBV10-3; possible D gene TRBD1, 5 bases. Per germline, CDR1 ENHRY and CDR2 SYGVKD. The V end was cut by 0 bases, the J end by 5 bases, with 11 bases between. CDR3 length equals 15 residues. The CDR3 reads CAISESPTVDQPQHF. As DNA, the CDR3 is TGTGCCATCAGTGAGTCTCCGACAGTCGATCAGCCCCAGCATTTT.